These T cell receptor beta chains were read from a single sample in a study of blood T cells in healthy people across ages. From the 5' RACE reads, TCRdb called clonotypes with MiXCR, one entry per CDR3 protein. The table has over 1,500,000 distinct CDR3 sequences, 30% to 40% seen once. Sequencing was performed on blood. All receptors come from a human donor in good health. The CDR3 runs from the conserved cysteine through the conserved F or W. The order of the fields is V gene, J gene, CDR3 protein.

V: TRBV2
J: TRBJ2-3
CDR3: CASHRDSSTDTQYF

V: TRBV20-1
J: TRBJ1-2
CDR3: CSAIKSYGYTF

V: TRBV7-2
J: TRBJ2-4
CDR3: CASSPPSGSQNIQYF

V: TRBV4-1
J: TRBJ1-2
CDR3: CASRREQEAYGYTF

V: TRBV7-9
J: TRBJ1-1
CDR3: CASSHTGQGYEAFF

V: TRBV6-1
J: TRBJ2-2
CDR3: CASSSQGGGAGELFF

V: TRBV12-3/TRBV12-4
J: -
CDR3: CASSPNDRANEQYF

V: TRBV5-1
J: TRBJ1-4
CDR3: CASSPSGRTSNEKLFF

V: TRBV27
J: TRBJ2-3
CDR3: CASSLLGSGGITDTQYF

V: TRBV28
J: TRBJ2-5
CDR3: CASSLYGGGQETQYF

V: TRBV6-2/TRBV6-3
J: -
CDR3: CASSDRVTYEQYF

V: TRBV12-3/TRBV12-4
J: TRBJ1-3
CDR3: CASSSNRGLNTIYF

V: TRBV5-1
J: TRBJ2-5
CDR3: CASSTTHRGGETKYF

V: TRBV5-1
J: -
CDR3: CASSPRLGHEQYF

V: TRBV3-1
J: TRBJ2-7
CDR3: CASSLFDNSIYEQYF

V: TRBV28
J: -
CDR3: CASRGGGLFYEQYF

V: TRBV7-6
J: -
CDR3: CASSSNEGATHEQYF

V: TRBV20-1
J: TRBJ2-3
CDR3: CSARKETDTQYF

V: TRBV7-9
J: TRBJ2-7
CDR3: CASSLGSQVWGEQYF

V: TRBV5-1
J: TRBJ1-4
CDR3: CANSPGTGETGKLFF

V: TRBV13
J: TRBJ1-2
CDR3: CASSPFGGRGLAYGYTF

V: TRBV7-6
J: TRBJ2-1
CDR3: CASSPGYLAGLSYNEQFF

V: TRBV10-3
J: -
CDR3: CAISESLKETQYF

V: TRBV10-3
J: TRBJ2-3
CDR3: CAISELWRGAMSGTDTQYF

V: TRBV5-1
J: TRBJ2-1
CDR3: CASSLEVGRGNEQFF

V: TRBV16
J: TRBJ2-7
CDR3: CASSPSILSYEQYF

V: TRBV29-1
J: TRBJ2-3
CDR3: CTTEGGMADTQYF

V: TRBV24-1
J: TRBJ1-2
CDR3: CATSDFGGGEGSYGYTF

V: TRBV20-1
J: TRBJ1-2
CDR3: CSARPQNYGYTF

V: TRBV14
J: TRBJ2-1
CDR3: CASSQAAWVDNEQFF

V: TRBV9
J: TRBJ1-6
CDR3: CASSPGQANSPLHF

V: TRBV30
J: TRBJ2-1
CDR3: CAWTRLTYNEQFF

V: TRBV11-1
J: TRBJ1-1
CDR3: CVSSPYRSHYMNTEAFF

V: TRBV12-3/TRBV12-4
J: TRBJ1-2
CDR3: CASSLGAGQFYGYTF

V: TRBV9
J: TRBJ2-3
CDR3: CASSVVSQDTQYF

V: TRBV7-2
J: TRBJ2-3
CDR3: CASSLALARGTDTQYF

V: TRBV6-1
J: TRBJ2-4
CDR3: CASQRETGLAKNIQYF

V: TRBV30
J: TRBJ2-1
CDR3: CAWRSRGEQFF

V: TRBV4-1
J: TRBJ1-1
CDR3: CASSQAGNEAEAFF

V: TRBV29-1
J: TRBJ2-7
CDR3: CSVAGTVFYEQYF

V: TRBV7-2
J: -
CDR3: CASSWRRGENIQYF

V: TRBV2
J: TRBJ1-5
CDR3: CASRGDANQPQHF

V: TRBV7-3
J: TRBJ1-2
CDR3: CASPNTNYGYTF

V: TRBV20-1
J: -
CDR3: CSAPISQETQYF

V: TRBV4-3
J: TRBJ1-2
CDR3: CASSHVVGQQAGGYTF

V: TRBV20-1
J: TRBJ2-3
CDR3: CSARVLAGLSDTQYF

V: TRBV20-1
J: TRBJ2-7
CDR3: CSARETGGEFREQYF

V: TRBV11-2
J: TRBJ2-7
CDR3: CASSLVPPGQGYEQYF

V: TRBV29-1
J: TRBJ1-2
CDR3: CSADSDYGYTF

V: TRBV7-2
J: TRBJ2-7
CDR3: CASSLSLPGIYSYEQYF